This T cell receptor beta chain originates from a study of shared clonotypes between healthy human individuals. Study summary: Per donor, CD8 memory used one plate, CD8 naive used two, CD4 memory used three and CD4 naive used three.

Generated by immunoSEQ multiplex PCR, the TCRdb table keeps only in-frame clones and is missing some. The sample gives about 2.4 million clones, just over 90% of which show up once; more than 0.12% is in the top ten. Per the germline V gene, CDR1 is MNHNY and CDR2 is SVGAGI (reference sequence). The CDR3 is made up of 15 amino acids. The junction had 1 base not matched to a gene; V was cut back by 1 base and J by 2 bases. In its sample, this clone was seen a few times. Its antigen is not known. Other nucleotide sequences in the sample specify the same CDR3. General observations from the study: The study found lower generation probabilities in non-shared clonotypes than in those shared by all four donors.

Sequencing was performed on naive CD4+ T cells sorted from blood. Subset given: CD45RA+ positively selected. The chain has TRBV6-6 and TRBJ2-7, with 11 nucleotides matching TRBD1. The TCR comes from a man between 18 and 29 years old in good health. The CDR3 region has the DNA TGTGCCAGCAGTTACTTGGGACAGGGGGCCTACGAGCAGTACTTC. This gives the protein CASSYLGQGAYEQYF.